This T cell receptor (beta chain) was identified in a study of shared clonotypes between healthy human individuals. CDR3 size: 13 residues. CDR1 is MDHEN and CDR2 is SYDVKM in the germline V gene. Trimming removed 5 bases at V and 3 bases at J, with 10 bases between. TCRdb's table, derived via immunoSEQ multiplex PCR, lists solely in-frame clones and lacks some. The data contain fewer than 3 million clones, just under 95% of them singletons. In its sample, this clone was seen a few times. The V gene is TRBV28, the J gene TRBJ1-1; D perhaps matches TRBD1 (5 bases). Material for sequencing was naive CD4+ T cells from PBMCs. Subset noted: CD45RA+ positively selected. The source is a man aged 18-30 years in good health. Some clones in this sample may be carry-over from other donors' samples. Written as DNA, the CDR3 is TGTGCCAGCAGTCCCGCAGGGTACACTGAAGCTTTCTTT. It is translated as CASSPAGYTEAFF. Full variable domain (missing parts from reference TRBV28 and TRBJ1-1): DVKVTQSSRYLVKRTGEKVFLECVQDMDHENMFWYRQDPGLGLRLIYFSYDVKMKEKGDIPEGYSVSREKKERFSLILESASTNQTSMYLCASSPAGYTEAFFGQGTRLTVV.